A selection of T cell receptor beta chains follows, all from one sample in a study of T cells in localized non-small cell lung cancer. Generated by immunoSEQ multiplex PCR, the TCRdb table keeps only in-frame clones and is missing some. This table holds about 2,100 clones, 26% found once. The sample in question was lung tumor tissue, obtained before any cancer treatment. Source of these receptors: a woman aged 40-69 years with stage II squamous cell lung carcinoma. The CDR3 runs from the conserved cysteine through the conserved F or W. The order of the fields is clone size, V gene, D gene, J gene, CDR3 DNA, CDR3 protein. D genes are given only for firm matches. Clone size is shown for a subset of rows, as once, few, many or a class of expanded clone.

size: large
V: TRBV11-3
D: NA
J: TRBJ1-1
DNA: TGTGCCAGCAGCCTCCTGGGAGAGGGAACTGAAGCTTTCTTT
CDR3: CASSLLGEGTEAFF

size: medium-sized
V: TRBV6-8
D: TRBD2
J: TRBJ2-5
DNA: TGTGCCAGCAGTGATAGCGGGAGGCAAGAGACCCAGTACTTC
CDR3: CASSDSGRQETQYF

size: few
V: TRBV19
D: NA
J: TRBJ1-5
DNA: TGTGCCAGTAGTATCCGGAGGGATCAGCCCCAGCATTTT
CDR3: CASSIRRDQPQHF

size: large
V: TRBV11-3
D: TRBD2
J: TRBJ2-1
DNA: TGTGCCAGCAGCTTCTGGTCGGGAGGACGCGATGAGCAGTTCTTC
CDR3: CASSFWSGGRDEQFF

size: few
V: TRBV4-1
D: NA
J: TRBJ2-5
DNA: TGCGCCAGCAGCCGCGTCGGGGAGACCCAGTACTTC
CDR3: CASSRVGETQYF

size: few
V: TRBV6-8
D: NA
J: TRBJ2-3
DNA: TGTGCCAGCAGTTACTCCGGTCTCGATACGCAGTATTTT
CDR3: CASSYSGLDTQYF

size: medium-sized
V: TRBV11-3
D: NA
J: TRBJ1-3
DNA: TGTGCCAGCAGCCCCCAAGGGGGGACCACTGGAAACACCATATATTTT
CDR3: CASSPQGGTTGNTIYF

size: NA
V: TRBV10-2
D: NA
J: TRBJ2-1
DNA: TGCGCCAGCCGGTCGGGGGCAAGTTCCTACAATGAGCAGTTCTTC
CDR3: CASRSGASSYNEQFF

size: few
V: TRBV9
D: NA
J: TRBJ1-3
DNA: TGTGCCAGCAGCGTGCAGGGAATTCCGAGCTCTGGAAACACCATATATTTT
CDR3: CASSVQGIPSSGNTIYF

size: NA
V: TRBV5-1
D: NA
J: TRBJ2-7
DNA: TGCGCCAGCAGTCTTACGGGGGTTAATCCCTACGAGCAGTACTTC
CDR3: CASSLTGVNPYEQYF

size: few
V: TRBV6-8
D: TRBD1
J: TRBJ1-2
DNA: TGTGCCAGCAGTTACTCGAGGCCGGGACAGGGGGCACGTGGCTACACCTTC
CDR3: CASSYSRPGQGARGYTF

size: NA
V: TRBV11-3
D: TRBD2
J: TRBJ2-7
DNA: TGTGCCAGCAGCTTTAGGACTAGCGGTGCCTACGAGCAGTACTTC
CDR3: CASSFRTSGAYEQYF

size: few
V: TRBV11-3
D: TRBD2
J: TRBJ2-7
DNA: TGTGCCAGCAGCTTAGATAGCGGGAGGGCCTACGAGCAGTACTTC
CDR3: CASSLDSGRAYEQYF

size: NA
V: TRBV29-1
D: TRBD1
J: TRBJ1-1
DNA: TGCAGCGTTGCCCCACTACAGGGGTTCGGGGTGAACACTGAAGCTTTCTTT
CDR3: CSVAPLQGFGVNTEAFF

size: NA
V: TRBV19
D: TRBD1
J: TRBJ1-1
DNA: TGTGCCAGTAGTAACAGGGGGCGGACTGAAGCTTTCTTT
CDR3: CASSNRGRTEAFF

size: few
V: TRBV6-8
D: NA
J: TRBJ2-3
DNA: TGTGCCAGCAGTTACTCGGCCAGCTCAACTAGCACAGATACGCAGTATTTT
CDR3: CASSYSASSTSTDTQYF

size: NA
V: TRBV19
D: TRBD1
J: TRBJ2-2
DNA: TGTGCCAGTAGTATGGGGCAGGGGGCAGGGACCGGGGAGCTGTTTTTT
CDR3: CASSMGQGAGTGELFF

size: NA
V: TRBV18
D: NA
J: TRBJ2-7
DNA: TGTGCCAGCTCACCGGAGACAGGTTACGAGCAGTACTTC
CDR3: CASSPETGYEQYF

size: few
V: TRBV6-8
D: NA
J: TRBJ1-5
DNA: TGTGCCAGCAGCCGGCGGCCCTCACCTAAATATAGCAATCAGCCCCAGCATTTT
CDR3: CASSRRPSPKYSNQPQHF

size: NA
V: TRBV29-1
D: NA
J: TRBJ2-5
DNA: TGCAGCGTTGTTACAGGGCGAATCGGAGAGACCCAGTACTTC
CDR3: CSVVTGRIGETQYF

size: NA
V: TRBV18
D: NA
J: TRBJ2-3
DNA: TGTGCCAGCTCACCGAAAATCGGGCAGGCAATTAGCACAGATACGCAGTATTTT
CDR3: CASSPKIGQAISTDTQYF

size: NA
V: TRBV6-8
D: NA
J: TRBJ1-3
DNA: TGTGCCAGCACGGCCCCCTCAGGAAACACCATATATTTT
CDR3: CASTAPSGNTIYF

size: NA
V: TRBV11-3
D: NA
J: TRBJ2-3
DNA: TGTGCCAGCAGCTTAGGAGAAATATTGGGTCTGGATACGCAGTATTTT
CDR3: CASSLGEILGLDTQYF

size: medium-sized
V: TRBV9
D: NA
J: TRBJ2-2
DNA: TGTGCCGGACATTCGGAAAACACCGGGGAGCTGTTTTTT
CDR3: CAGHSENTGELFF

size: few
V: TRBV30
D: TRBD1
J: TRBJ2-3
DNA: TGTGCCTGGGACAGGGGGGGAGCAGATACGCAGTATTTT
CDR3: CAWDRGGADTQYF

size: few
V: TRBV19
D: NA
J: TRBJ1-5
DNA: TGTGCCAGTAGTATAGTCGAAGCTTATAGCAATCAGCCCCAGCATTTT
CDR3: CASSIVEAYSNQPQHF

size: NA
V: TRBV30
D: NA
J: TRBJ1-1
DNA: TGTGCCTGGAAACATAAAGGGTTTGGTGAAGCTTTCTTT
CDR3: CAWKHKGFGEAFF

size: few
V: TRBV1
D: NA
J: TRBJ2-2
DNA: TGCGCCAGCAGCCAAGTGTGGAACACCGGGGAGCTGTTTTTT
CDR3: CASSQVWNTGELFF

size: NA
V: TRBV19
D: NA
J: TRBJ1-2
DNA: TGTGCCAGTAGCTTTGGACGGGACTATGGCTACACCTTC
CDR3: CASSFGRDYGYTF

size: NA
V: TRBV9
D: NA
J: TRBJ2-7
DNA: TGTGCCAGCAGCCCCTACTCCGGGGAGGCCTCCTACGAGCAGTACTTC
CDR3: CASSPYSGEASYEQYF

size: NA
V: TRBV6-1
D: NA
J: TRBJ2-2
DNA: TGTGCCAGCAGTGAAGGGCTAGTCACCGGGGAGCTGTTTTTT
CDR3: CASSEGLVTGELFF

size: NA
V: TRBV19
D: TRBD2
J: TRBJ2-3
DNA: TGTGCCTCACGGAAGGCACTAGCGGGAATCGCAGATACGCAGTATTTT
CDR3: CASRKALAGIADTQYF

size: medium-sized
V: TRBV23-1
D: NA
J: TRBJ1-1
DNA: TGCGCCAGCAGCCAAGATGGGAGCCAGGAAGCTTTCTTT
CDR3: CASSQDGSQEAFF

size: few
V: TRBV6-8
D: NA
J: TRBJ1-2
DNA: TGTGCCAGCAGTTACTCGGACCCAGAGTTCTATGGCTACACCTTC
CDR3: CASSYSDPEFYGYTF

size: few
V: TRBV9
D: NA
J: TRBJ1-4
DNA: TGTGCCAGCAGCCCGTGGACGGGCCCCGAAAAACTGTTTTTT
CDR3: CASSPWTGPEKLFF

size: NA
V: TRBV11-3
D: NA
J: TRBJ2-3
DNA: TGTGCCAGCACCCTATTCTCCTATTTCGCCGGGATGACAGATACGCAGTATTTT
CDR3: CASTLFSYFAGMTDTQYF

size: few
V: TRBV6-8
D: TRBD2
J: TRBJ2-1
DNA: TGTGCCAGCAGTTACTGGGTCCTTGCGGGAGGCTCCTACAATGAGCAGTTCTTC
CDR3: CASSYWVLAGGSYNEQFF

size: few
V: TRBV18
D: NA
J: TRBJ1-2
DNA: TGTGCCAGCTCACCGACGGGGAGCTATGGCTACACCTTC
CDR3: CASSPTGSYGYTF

size: medium-sized
V: TRBV11-3
D: NA
J: TRBJ2-5
DNA: TGTGCCAGCAGCCCCGACCATCTCCAAAAGACCCAGTACTTC
CDR3: CASSPDHLQKTQYF

size: NA
V: TRBV5-1
D: NA
J: TRBJ2-2
DNA: TGCGCCAGCAGCTTGGAACCGGGAACCCTTGGGGGGGAGCTGTTTTTT
CDR3: CASSLEPGTLGGELFF

size: NA
V: TRBV28
D: TRBD2
J: TRBJ2-1
DNA: TGTGCCAGCACCTCGGGAGGGCGGAATGAGCAGTTCTTC
CDR3: CASTSGGRNEQFF

size: few
V: TRBV6-8
D: NA
J: TRBJ1-1
DNA: TGTGCCAGCCACAGAGAGATGGACACTGAAGCTTTCTTT
CDR3: CASHREMDTEAFF

size: NA
V: TRBV19
D: NA
J: TRBJ1-4
DNA: TGTGCCAGTAGTATAGTCGGGACGAATGAAAAACTGTTTTTT
CDR3: CASSIVGTNEKLFF

size: few
V: TRBV19
D: TRBD1
J: TRBJ2-7
DNA: TGTGCCAGTAGTATCGAATACAGGGGCGAGCAGTACTTC
CDR3: CASSIEYRGEQYF

size: NA
V: TRBV2
D: TRBD1
J: TRBJ2-6
DNA: TGTGCCAGCAGGGCAGACAGGGGATACTCTGGGGCCAACGTCCTGACTTTC
CDR3: CASRADRGYSGANVLTF

size: NA
V: TRBV15
D: NA
J: TRBJ2-6
DNA: TGTGCCACCAGCACAGATAGGGGGTCAGGGGCCAACGTCCTGACTTTC
CDR3: CATSTDRGSGANVLTF

size: NA
V: TRBV5-1
D: NA
J: TRBJ2-5
DNA: TGCGCCAGCAGCAGTTGGTGGGGAGGCCAAGAGACCCAGTACTTC
CDR3: CASSSWWGGQETQYF

size: NA
V: TRBV19
D: TRBD1
J: TRBJ2-2
DNA: TGTGCCAGTAGTATATTCGGGACAGGGGTCACCGGGGAGCTGTTTTTT
CDR3: CASSIFGTGVTGELFF

size: NA
V: TRBV19
D: TRBD1
J: TRBJ2-6
DNA: TGTGCCAGTAGACAGGGTCGACAGGGGGCAAACTCTGGGGCCAACGTCCTGACTTTC
CDR3: CASRQGRQGANSGANVLTF

size: NA
V: TRBV6-8
D: NA
J: TRBJ2-7
DNA: TGTGCCAGCAGTTATTTTTTCAGCGGGTCCTACGAGCAGTACTTC
CDR3: CASSYFFSGSYEQYF

size: NA
V: TRBV14
D: NA
J: TRBJ2-7
DNA: TGTGCCAGCAGCCAAGAATACATCGGAGGCTTTTTCTTCGGGTACGAGCAGTACTTC
CDR3: CASSQEYIGGFFFGYEQYF

size: NA
V: TRBV9
D: TRBD2
J: TRBJ2-7
DNA: TGTGCCAGCAGCGTAGCTAGCGGAGGAACCTACGAGCAGTACTTC
CDR3: CASSVASGGTYEQYF

size: NA
V: TRBV12-5
D: TRBD1
J: TRBJ2-2
DNA: TGTGCTGGAAGACAGGGGACGAACACCGGGGAGCTGTTTTTT
CDR3: CAGRQGTNTGELFF

size: NA
V: TRBV12-5
D: NA
J: TRBJ2-6
DNA: TGTGCTAGTGGTTTGAATCCCGACCGCAGCTCTGGGGCCAACGTCCTGACTTTC
CDR3: CASGLNPDRSSGANVLTF

size: NA
V: TRBV9
D: NA
J: TRBJ1-3
DNA: TGTGCCAGCAGCGTAGGAGGATATGGAAACACCATATATTTT
CDR3: CASSVGGYGNTIYF

size: NA
V: TRBV19
D: TRBD2
J: TRBJ2-2
DNA: TGTGCCAGTAGTATTTATCTCCGGCTAGCGGGGAACACCGGGGAGCTGTTTTTT
CDR3: CASSIYLRLAGNTGELFF

size: NA
V: TRBV12-5
D: TRBD1
J: TRBJ1-2
DNA: TGTGCTAGTGGTTTTGACAGGGGGCTTAAGGGCTACACCTTC
CDR3: CASGFDRGLKGYTF

size: few
V: TRBV11-3
D: TRBD2
J: TRBJ2-2
DNA: TGTGCCAGCAGCTCACTAGCGGGAGGGGGCAGCACCGGGGAGCTGTTTTTT
CDR3: CASSSLAGGGSTGELFF

size: NA
V: TRBV28
D: TRBD2
J: TRBJ2-1
DNA: TGTGCCAGCAGTAGGCTAGCGGGAGCCTCCTACAATGAGCAGTTCTTC
CDR3: CASSRLAGASYNEQFF